This paragraph covers one T cell receptor beta chain sequence. This sample stems from a study of technical replicates of blood from a few donors. The protocol was immunoSEQ multiplex PCR, while the TCRdb copy is restricted to in-frame clones and leaves out a portion. The table has around 85,000 clones, about 94% seen once. This CDR3 contains 14 residues. Trimming took off 6 bases at V and 6 bases at J, with 17 bases between the two ends. Germline values: CDR1 SEHNR, CDR2 FQNEAQ (reference sequence). The chain uses TRBV7-9 and TRBJ1-1, with D tentatively TRBD1 (5 bases). The sequence came from a human donor in good health. What was sequenced was T cells isolated from PBMCs. The CDR3 region has the DNA TGTGCCAGCAGGCTGGGAGGAGGGGAACCTGAAGCTTTCTTT. It is translated as CASRLGGGEPEAFF.